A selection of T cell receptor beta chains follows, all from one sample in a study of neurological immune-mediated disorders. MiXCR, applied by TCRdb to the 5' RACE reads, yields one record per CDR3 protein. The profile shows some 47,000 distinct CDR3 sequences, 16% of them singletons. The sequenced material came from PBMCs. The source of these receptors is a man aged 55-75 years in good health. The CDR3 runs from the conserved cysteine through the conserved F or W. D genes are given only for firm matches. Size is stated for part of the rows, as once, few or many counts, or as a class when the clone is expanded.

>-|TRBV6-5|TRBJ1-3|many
TGTGCCAGCAGTTACTCAGGCAGCTCTGGAAACACCATATATTTT
CASSYSGSSGNTIYF
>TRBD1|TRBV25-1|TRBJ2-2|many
TGTGCCAGCAGTGGAAAGACAGGGGTCACCGGGGAGCTGTTTTTT
CASSGKTGVTGELFF
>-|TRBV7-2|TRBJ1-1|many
TGTGCCAGCAGCTTAGTAGGCACACTTGAAGCTTTCTTT
CASSLVGTLEAFF
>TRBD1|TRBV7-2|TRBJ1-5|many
TGTGCCAGCAGAACCGGGACAGGGAATCAGCCCCAGCATTTT
CASRTGTGNQPQHF
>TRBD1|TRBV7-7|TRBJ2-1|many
TGTGCTAGCAGCCCTGACAGGGCCGGGAATGAGCAGTTCTTC
CASSPDRAGNEQFF
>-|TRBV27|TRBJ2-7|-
TGTGCCAGCAGTTTATTCAGGGTACAGGGACTTGGAGAGCAGTACTTC
CASSLFRVQGLGEQYF
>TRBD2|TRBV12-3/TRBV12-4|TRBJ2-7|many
TGTGCCAGCAGAGCTAGCGGGAGTGGTACCTACGAGCAGTACTTC
CASRASGSGTYEQYF
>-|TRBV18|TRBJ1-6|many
TGTGCCAGCTCACGCGACAGCAACAATTCACCCCTCCACTTT
CASSRDSNNSPLHF
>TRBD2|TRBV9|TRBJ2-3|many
TGTGCCAGCAGCGTAGCTAATCTAGCGGGAAGCGCAGATACGCAGTATTTT
CASSVANLAGSADTQYF
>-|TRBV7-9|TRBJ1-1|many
TGTGCCAGCAGCTTTAGCTCGGTTGACACTGAAGCTTTCTTT
CASSFSSVDTEAFF
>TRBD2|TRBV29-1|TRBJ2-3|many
TGCAGCGTTGATACTAGCGGGAAGAGCACAGATACGCAGTATTTT
CSVDTSGKSTDTQYF
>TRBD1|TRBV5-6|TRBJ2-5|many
TGTGCCAGCAGTCGGACAGGGTGGGAGACCCAGTACTTC
CASSRTGWETQYF
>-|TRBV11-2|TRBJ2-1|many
TGTGCCAGCAGCTTAGAAGATAGCGTTCAGTTCTTC
CASSLEDSVQFF
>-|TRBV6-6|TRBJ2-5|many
TGTGCCCTGGGAGGCTTGCGAGAGACCCAGTACTTC
CALGGLRETQYF
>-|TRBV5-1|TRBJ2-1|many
TGCGCCAGCAGCTTGCGAGCATCTGGTGATGGTGAGCAGTTCTTC
CASSLRASGDGEQFF
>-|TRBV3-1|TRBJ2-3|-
TGTGCCAGCAGCCCAAGAATGACTACCCGCACAGATACGCAGTATTTT
CASSPRMTTRTDTQYF
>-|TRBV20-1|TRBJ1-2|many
TGCAGTGCTGGGGATGGCTACACCTTC
CSAGDGYTF
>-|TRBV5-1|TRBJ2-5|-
TGCGCCAGCAGTTTCTCTCCTATGCAGGGGTCAGAGACCCAGTACTTC
CASSFSPMQGSETQYF
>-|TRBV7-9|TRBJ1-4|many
TGTGCCAGCAGCTTAGGACCCCCGCTGCCAACTAATGAAAAACTGTTTTTT
CASSLGPPLPTNEKLFF
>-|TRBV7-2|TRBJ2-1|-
TGTGCCAGCAGCGCCGGACAGAGCTACAATGAGCAGTTCTTC
CASSAGQSYNEQFF
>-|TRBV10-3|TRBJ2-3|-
TGTGCCATCAGGGAACTAGCAAACCGGGGTACGCAGTATTTT
CAIRELANRGTQYF
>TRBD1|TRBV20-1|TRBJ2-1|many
TGCAGTGCGACTGGACAGGGCAGTGAGCAGTTCTTC
CSATGQGSEQFF
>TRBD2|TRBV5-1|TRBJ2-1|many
TGCGCCAGCAGCTTGGGGAGACTAGCGGAGAACAATGAGCAGTTCTTC
CASSLGRLAENNEQFF
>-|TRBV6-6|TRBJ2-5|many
TGTGCCAGCAGTTACGAGGGGGTCGGGGCCCAGTACTTC
CASSYEGVGAQYF
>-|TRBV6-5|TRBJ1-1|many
TGTGCCAGTACAGGGACCTTGAACACTGAAGCTTTCTTT
CASTGTLNTEAFF
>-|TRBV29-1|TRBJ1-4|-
TGCGGTGTGGGGAGGGATGGCGAAAAACTGTTTTTT
CGVGRDGEKLFF
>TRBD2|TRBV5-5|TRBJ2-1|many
TGTGCCAGCAGCCCGATAGCGGGAGTGTACAATGAGCAGTTCTTC
CASSPIAGVYNEQFF
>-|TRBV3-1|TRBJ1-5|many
TGTGCCAGCAGCCACGGCAGGCAGAATCAGCCCCAGCATTTT
CASSHGRQNQPQHF
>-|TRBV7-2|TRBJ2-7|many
TGTGCCAGCAGCTTAGCATCATTGGACAGCTCCTACGAGCAGTACTTC
CASSLASLDSSYEQYF
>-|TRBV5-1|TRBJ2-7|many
TGCGCCAGCAGCTTGGGTCTACTAAGTGGCGAGCAGTACTTC
CASSLGLLSGEQYF
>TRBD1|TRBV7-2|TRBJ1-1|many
TGTGCCAGCAGTAGGCCCAGGGGGCAGACTGAAGCTTTCTTT
CASSRPRGQTEAFF
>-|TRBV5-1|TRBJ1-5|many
TGCGCCAGCAGTTGGGAGACAGGAGGGGATCAGCCCCAGCATTTT
CASSWETGGDQPQHF
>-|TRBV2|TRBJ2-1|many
TGTGCCAGCAGGCTGGACTCAAACAATGAGCAGTTCTTC
CASRLDSNNEQFF
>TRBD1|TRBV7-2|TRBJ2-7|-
TGTGCCAGCAGCTCAGGACAGGGGGGCTCCTACGAGCAGTACTTC
CASSSGQGGSYEQYF
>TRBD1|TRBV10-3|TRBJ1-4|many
TGTGCCTCCCAGGGACAGCCTAATGAAAAACTGTTTTTT
CASQGQPNEKLFF
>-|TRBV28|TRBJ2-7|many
TGTGCCAGCAGTTTTTGGGGGGCGTCCTCCTACGAGCAGTACTTC
CASSFWGASSYEQYF
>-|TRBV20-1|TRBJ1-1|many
TGCAGTGCTAGAGATACAGGGTCGGGCGGCGCTGAAGCTTTCTTT
CSARDTGSGGAEAFF
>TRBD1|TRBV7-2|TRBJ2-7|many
TGTGCCAGCAGCACGGACAGGGTTTACGAGCAGTACTTC
CASSTDRVYEQYF
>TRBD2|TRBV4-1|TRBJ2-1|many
TGCGCCAGCAGCCTGGGACTAGCCTATTACAATGAGCAGTTCTTC
CASSLGLAYYNEQFF
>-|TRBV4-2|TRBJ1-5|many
TGTGCCAGCAGCCAAGAAGGGGACAATCAGCCCCAGCATTTT
CASSQEGDNQPQHF
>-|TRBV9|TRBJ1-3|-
TGTGCCAGCAGCGCAAGCCCCCAAGGAAACACAATATATTTT
CASSASPQGNTIYF